The entry below gives a single T cell receptor beta chain sequence along with its context. This record comes from a study of tumor T cells in aggressive B-cell lymphoma. Data came from immunoSEQ multiplex PCR; TCRdb stores just in-frame clones and leaves some out. Among some 7,000 clones listed, 80% to 85% were seen once. This CDR3 has 17 residues. The source of this sequence is an adult with diffuse large B cell lymphoma. The sample consisted of tumor tissue. V is TRBV21-1 and J is TRBJ1-5. TRBV21-1 is shown as a pseudogene. CDR3 in DNA: TGTGCCAGCAGTATTACATTACTACATTGGCATCATCAGCCCCAGCATTTT. Translating it yields CASSITLLHWHHQPQHF.